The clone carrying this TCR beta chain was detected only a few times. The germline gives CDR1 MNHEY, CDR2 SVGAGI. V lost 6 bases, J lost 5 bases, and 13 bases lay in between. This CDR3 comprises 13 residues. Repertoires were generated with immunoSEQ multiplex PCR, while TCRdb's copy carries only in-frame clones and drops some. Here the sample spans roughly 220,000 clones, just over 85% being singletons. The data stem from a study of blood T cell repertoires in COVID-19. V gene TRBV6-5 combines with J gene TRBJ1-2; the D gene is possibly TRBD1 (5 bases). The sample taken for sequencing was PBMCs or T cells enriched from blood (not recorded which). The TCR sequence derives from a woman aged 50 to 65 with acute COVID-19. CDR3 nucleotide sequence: TGTGCCAGCAGCAGAGACAGAACTTATGGCTACACCTTC. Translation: CASSRDRTYGYTF.